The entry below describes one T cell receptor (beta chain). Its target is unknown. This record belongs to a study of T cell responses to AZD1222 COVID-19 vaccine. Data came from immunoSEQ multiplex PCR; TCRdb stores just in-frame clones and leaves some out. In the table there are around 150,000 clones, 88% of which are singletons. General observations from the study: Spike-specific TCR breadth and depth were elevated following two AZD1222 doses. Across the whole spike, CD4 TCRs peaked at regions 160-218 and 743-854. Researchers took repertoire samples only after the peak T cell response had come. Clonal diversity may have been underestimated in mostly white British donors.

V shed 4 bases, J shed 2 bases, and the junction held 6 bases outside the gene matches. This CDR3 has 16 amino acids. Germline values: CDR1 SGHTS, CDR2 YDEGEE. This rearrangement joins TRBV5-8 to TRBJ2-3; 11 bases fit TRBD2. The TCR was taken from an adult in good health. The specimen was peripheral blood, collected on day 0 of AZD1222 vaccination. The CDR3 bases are TGTGCCAGCAGCCGTTCTAGCGGGGGGTTCACAGATACGCAGTATTTT. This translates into CASSRSSGGFTDTQYF.